A selection of T cell receptor beta chains follows, all from one sample in a study of radiotherapy plus CTLA-4 blockade in lung cancer. Clones were sequenced by immunoSEQ multiplex PCR, and TCRdb holds only the in-frame ones, with some missing. The table records 130,000 or so clones, 90% of them present only once. This specimen consisted of peripheral blood, obtained from a patient treated with radiotherapy plus ipilimumab. These TCRs come from a human donor with non-small cell lung cancer that progressed on radiotherapy plus ipilimumab. Each CDR3 is given with its conserved first and last residue. A D gene is named only where the DNA matches it firmly. For some rows the clone size is stated as once, few or many, or as a class when expanded; others skip it.

>.|TRBJ1-1|.|TRBV25-1
CASNRNEAFF
TGTGCCAGCAACAGGAATGAAGCTTTCTTT
>TRBD1|TRBJ1-1|.|TRBV25-1
CASRAGQRVAEAFF
TGTGCCAGCAGAGCGGGACAGCGCGTCGCTGAAGCTTTCTTT
>.|TRBJ2-3|.|TRBV5-1
CASSLAGITDTQYF
TGCGCCAGCAGTCTTGCGGGGATAACAGATACGCAGTATTTT
>.|TRBJ1-2|.|TRBV5-5
CASSNRVYGYTF
TGTGCCAGCAGCAACCGGGTCTATGGCTACACCTTC
>TRBD2|TRBJ2-3|.|TRBV6-6
CASSYSASGSSDTQYF
TGTGCCAGCAGTTACTCGGCTAGCGGGAGTTCAGATACGCAGTATTTT
>.|TRBJ1-2|.|TRBV6-6
CASSYPGGGYTF
TGTGCCAGCAGTTACCCGGGGGGTGGCTACACCTTC
>TRBD2|TRBJ2-1|.|TRBV6-5
CASSYSTSPDEQFF
TGTGCCAGCAGTTACTCGACTAGCCCCGATGAGCAGTTCTTC
>TRBD2|TRBJ2-1|once|TRBV5-5
CASSPSGISYNEQFF
TGTGCCAGCAGTCCTAGCGGGATCTCCTACAATGAGCAGTTCTTC
>.|TRBJ2-2|.|TRBV7-9
CASSFSGPGELFF
TGTGCCAGCAGCTTTTCTGGGCCCGGGGAGCTGTTTTTT
>.|TRBJ2-7|.|TRBV2
CASTLKGPRAEQYF
TGTGCCAGCACTCTGAAGGGCCCCAGAGCAGAGCAGTACTTC
>.|TRBJ1-2|.|TRBV25-1
CASRPAEGLYGYTF
TGTGCCAGCAGACCAGCCGAGGGCCTCTATGGCTACACCTTC
>.|TRBJ1-4|.|TRBV30
CAWKAQLGEKLFF
TGTGCCTGGAAAGCCCAACTGGGGGAAAAACTGTTTTTT
>.|TRBJ1-1|once|TRBV28
CASSSVGPPEAFF
TGTGCCAGCAGCTCGGTAGGGCCGCCGGAAGCTTTCTTT
>.|TRBJ2-4|.|TRBV4-1
CASSQPLEHLAKNIQYF
TGCGCCAGCAGCCAACCCTTGGAACACCTCGCCAAAAACATTCAGTACTTC
>.|TRBJ1-2|.|TRBV29-1
CSVEDLGRSDGYTF
TGCAGCGTTGAAGATCTTGGACGATCGGATGGCTACACCTTC
>TRBD2|TRBJ2-5|once|TRBV7-8
CASSLDTSGRTETQYF
TGTGCCAGCAGTTTAGACACTAGCGGGAGGACGGAGACCCAGTACTTC
>TRBD1|TRBJ2-1|.|TRBV27
CASSDRGAYNEQFF
TGTGCCAGCAGCGACAGGGGAGCCTACAATGAGCAGTTCTTC
>.|TRBJ1-6|.|TRBV6-5
CASSYGPDSPLHF
TGTGCCAGCAGTTACGGGCCGGATTCACCCCTCCACTTT
>.|TRBJ2-1|.|TRBV5-4
CASNTGGVRRSGEQFF
TGTGCCAGCAACACCGGTGGGGTCCGAAGGAGTGGTGAGCAGTTCTTC
>.|TRBJ1-3|few|TRBV6-5
CATAELSGNTIYF
TGTGCCACCGCAGAACTCTCTGGAAACACCATATATTTT
>.|TRBJ2-7|.|TRBV30
CAWIGTRADSYEQYF
TGTGCCTGGATTGGGACTCGGGCGGACTCCTACGAGCAGTACTTC
>TRBD2|TRBJ2-3|few|TRBV6-6
CASAISSGGTTDTQYF
TGTGCCAGCGCTATTTCTAGCGGGGGCACCACAGATACGCAGTATTTT
>.|TRBJ2-1|.|TRBV5-8
CASSLIWSYNEQFF
TGTGCCAGCAGCTTGATATGGTCCTACAATGAGCAGTTCTTC
>TRBD1|TRBJ1-5|.|TRBV7-2
CASSLGQGLGQPQHF
TGTGCCAGCAGCCTCGGACAGGGCTTGGGACAGCCCCAGCATTTT
>.|TRBJ1-1|.|TRBV7-9
CASSLDVTVRGTEAFF
TGTGCCAGCAGCTTAGACGTTACTGTGAGAGGGACTGAAGCTTTCTTT
>.|TRBJ2-1|.|TRBV9
CASSPRDSSSYNEQFF
TGTGCCAGCAGCCCCCGGGATAGCAGCTCCTACAATGAGCAGTTCTTC
>.|TRBJ2-7|.|TRBV25-1
CASSEVRGEQYF
TGTGCCAGCAGTGAGGTGAGGGGCGAGCAGTACTTC
>TRBD2|TRBJ2-2|.|TRBV6-1
CASIQREGVGELFF
TGTGCCAGCATACAGCGGGAGGGCGTCGGGGAGCTGTTTTTT
>.|TRBJ2-1|.|TRBV2
CASSVVGINDEQFF
TGTGCCAGCAGTGTAGTAGGGATCAACGATGAGCAGTTCTTC
>.|TRBJ2-3|.|TRBV9
CASSVGRILDTQYF
TGTGCCAGCAGCGTAGGCAGGATATTAGATACGCAGTATTTT
>.|TRBJ2-7|.|TRBV6-5
CASRSPGISYEQYF
TGTGCCAGCCGGTCCCCTGGAATCTCCTACGAGCAGTACTTC
>.|TRBJ2-3|.|TRBV5-4
CASSLEVASDTQYF
TGTGCCAGCAGCTTGGAGGTAGCGAGCGATACGCAGTATTTT
>.|TRBJ2-7|.|TRBV2
CASRLAIGGEQYF
TGTGCCAGCAGGCTAGCGATTGGGGGCGAGCAGTACTTC
>TRBD1|TRBJ1-6|.|TRBV5-1
CASSSGTGNNSPLHF
TGCGCCAGCAGCAGCGGGACAGGGAATAATTCACCCCTCCACTTT
>TRBD2|TRBJ2-3|once|TRBV11-2
CASSPRLAGDTQYF
TGTGCCAGCAGCCCCCGACTAGCGGGAGATACGCAGTATTTT
>.|TRBJ1-2|.|TRBV6-5
CASRRFPNYGYTF
TGTGCCAGCAGGAGATTCCCAAACTATGGCTACACCTTC
>TRBD1|TRBJ2-3|.|TRBV19
CASSSRGRTDTQYF
TGTGCCAGTAGCAGCAGGGGGCGAACAGATACGCAGTATTTT
>TRBD2|TRBJ2-2|.|TRBV30
CAWTSEAGELFF
TGTGCTTGGACTAGCGAGGCCGGGGAGCTGTTTTTT
>.|TRBJ2-1|once|TRBV10-3
CAIRSEGGRNEQFF
TGTGCCATCAGATCGGAGGGTGGTCGGAATGAGCAGTTCTTC
>.|TRBJ2-2|.|TRBV5-6
CASSLSAGQANTGELFF
TGTGCCAGCAGCTTGAGTGCCGGTCAGGCGAACACCGGGGAGCTGTTTTTT
>TRBD2|TRBJ2-1|.|TRBV7-9
CASSPGLAGQDEQFF
TGTGCCAGCAGCCCGGGACTAGCGGGACAGGATGAGCAGTTCTTC
>.|TRBJ1-2|.|TRBV19
CASSPDIPTGYTF
TGTGCCAGTAGTCCCGACATTCCTACCGGCTACACCTTC
>.|TRBJ1-2|.|TRBV6-5
CASSPGVGYTF
TGTGCCAGCAGCCCAGGGGTTGGCTACACCTTC
>TRBD1|TRBJ2-7|.|TRBV5-5
CASSLDPGQAAYEQYF
TGTGCCAGCAGCTTGGATCCGGGACAGGCGGCCTACGAGCAGTACTTC
>.|TRBJ2-3|.|TRBV5-4
CASSHGETDTQYF
TGTGCCAGCAGCCACGGCGAGACAGATACGCAGTATTTT
>.|TRBJ2-7|.|TRBV4-1
CASSQPTTGSYEQYF
TGCGCCAGCAGCCAACCTACGACAGGCTCCTACGAGCAGTACTTC
>TRBD1|TRBJ2-4|.|TRBV28
CASSNDRGSVLNIQYF
TGTGCCAGCAGCAACGACAGGGGATCGGTTTTAAACATTCAGTACTTC
>TRBD2|TRBJ2-7|.|TRBV5-1
CASSKGLAEGSYEQYF
TGCGCCAGCAGCAAGGGACTAGCGGAGGGCTCCTACGAGCAGTACTTC
>TRBD2|TRBJ2-3|.|TRBV9
CASSVSSAGGTRTDTQYF
TGTGCCAGCAGCGTATCCTCCGCGGGAGGTACCCGCACAGATACGCAGTATTTT
>.|TRBJ2-7|.|TRBV5-8
CASNNYRRGYEQYF
TGTGCCAGCAACAACTACCGCAGGGGCTACGAGCAGTACTTC
>.|TRBJ2-3|.|TRBV11-2
CASSPGHDTQYF
TGTGCCAGCAGTCCAGGGCACGATACGCAGTATTTT
>.|TRBJ2-6|once|TRBV11-3
CASSPEGTSSGANVLTF
TGTGCCAGCAGCCCCGAGGGCACCAGCTCTGGGGCCAACGTCCTGACTTTC
>.|TRBJ1-2|.|TRBV11-3
CASSLGGPGRELNYGYTF
TGTGCCAGCAGCCTTGGCGGTCCAGGGAGGGAGTTAAACTATGGCTACACCTTC
>TRBD1|TRBJ1-5|.|TRBV2
CASRSSGTGSSQPQHF
TGTGCCAGCAGAAGCTCCGGGACAGGGAGTTCTCAGCCCCAGCATTTT
>TRBD1|TRBJ1-5|once|TRBV7-3
CASSPLPGGLSNQPQHF
TGTGCCAGCAGCCCCCTCCCAGGGGGCTTAAGCAATCAGCCCCAGCATTTT